Listed below are T cell receptor beta chains from one sample, sequenced in a study of T cell responses to AZD1222 COVID-19 vaccine. The method was immunoSEQ multiplex PCR; TCRdb's version includes in-frame clones alone and lacks a portion of them. The sample has about 110,000 clones; about 90% are singletons. Sequenced here: peripheral blood, sampled on day 0 of AZD1222 vaccination. The receptors shown here come from an adult in good health. The CDR3 runs from the conserved cysteine through the conserved F or W. The D gene is left open where the match is weak. Clone sizes are given selectively: once, few, many, or a class where the clone is expanded.

>TRBJ2-3|-|-|TRBV5-5
CASSETLTYGAQYF
TGTGCCAGCAGCGAAACGCTGACCTATGGGGCGCAGTATTTT
>TRBJ1-5|-|-|TRBV23-1
CASSQPGVEISNQPQHF
TGCGCCAGCAGTCAACCGGGGGTCGAAATTAGCAATCAGCCCCAGCATTTT
>TRBJ2-5|-|-|TRBV10-3
CAISGNAQETQYF
TGTGCCATCAGTGGGAACGCCCAAGAGACCCAGTACTTC
>TRBJ1-1|-|TRBD1|TRBV7-2
CASSLMGQGNTEAFF
TGTGCCAGCAGCCTTATGGGACAGGGAAACACTGAAGCTTTCTTT
>TRBJ2-5|-|-|TRBV7-9
CASSSQGFQETQYF
TGTGCCAGCAGCTCCCAGGGTTTCCAAGAGACCCAGTACTTC
>TRBJ2-5|-|-|TRBV28
CASSLGQGNGETQYF
TGTGCCAGCAGTTTAGGGCAGGGGAACGGAGAGACCCAGTACTTC
>TRBJ1-1|-|-|TRBV12-3/TRBV12-4
CASNTGRLSGAFF
TGTGCCAGCAACACAGGACGCTTGTCGGGAGCTTTCTTT
>TRBJ1-3|-|-|TRBV7-9
CASSLAVLVGTIYF
TGTGCCAGCAGCTTAGCGGTTTTAGTCGGCACCATATATTTT
>TRBJ1-1|-|-|TRBV28
CASRNGPMNTEAFF
TGTGCCAGCAGGAACGGACCTATGAACACTGAAGCTTTCTTT
>TRBJ2-1|-|TRBD2|TRBV11-2
CASSPQGLAGLNEQFF
TGTGCCAGCAGCCCCCAGGGACTAGCGGGACTGAATGAGCAGTTCTTC
>TRBJ2-3|-|-|TRBV5-1
CASSWRTSVGVSTDTQYF
TGCGCCAGCAGCTGGAGGACCTCTGTGGGGGTGTCGACAGATACGCAGTATTTT
>TRBJ2-1|-|TRBD2|TRBV20-1
CSASPSGRDEQFF
TGCAGTGCTAGTCCGAGCGGGAGAGATGAGCAGTTCTTC
>TRBJ2-1|-|-|TRBV3-1/TRBV3-2
CASSQDSWVAGGILVF
-
>TRBJ1-5|-|TRBD1|TRBV6-5
CASSYGTGKKPQHF
TGTGCCAGCAGTTACGGGACAGGGAAGAAGCCCCAGCATTTT
>TRBJ2-7|few|-|TRBV18
CASSPRTETYEQYF
TGTGCCAGCTCACCGAGGACAGAAACATACGAGCAGTACTTC
>TRBJ1-1|few|TRBD1|TRBV30
CATHPTGETEAFF
TGTGCCACCCATCCGACAGGGGAAACTGAAGCTTTCTTT
>TRBJ1-3|-|-|TRBV3-1/TRBV3-2
CASSLTNGNTIYF
TGTGCCAGCAGCCTCACCAATGGAAACACCATATATTTT
>TRBJ2-2|-|-|TRBV5-1
CASRIAAANTGELFF
TGCGCCAGCAGAATAGCGGCAGCTAACACCGGGGAGCTGTTTTTT
>TRBJ1-2|-|-|TRBV3-1/TRBV3-2
CASSQEAGNGYTF
TGTGCCAGCAGCCAAGAAGCAGGGAATGGCTACACCTTC
>TRBJ2-7|-|TRBD1|TRBV15
CATSRGTGRRGNEQYF
TGTGCCACCAGCAGAGGGACAGGGCGGAGGGGGAACGAGCAGTACTTC
>TRBJ1-5|-|-|TRBV5-4
CASSQGVPGSNQPQHF
TGTGCCAGCAGCCAAGGAGTCCCAGGTAGCAATCAGCCCCAGCATTTT
>TRBJ1-5|-|-|TRBV6-5
CASSLVMGQPQHF
TGTGCCAGCTCCCTTGTTATGGGGCAGCCCCAGCATTTT
>TRBJ2-1|-|TRBD2|TRBV27
CASTLAGLPNNEQFF
TGTGCCAGCACCCTTGCGGGACTACCCAATAATGAGCAGTTCTTC
>TRBJ2-7|-|-|TRBV2
CASGGTFSYEQYF
TGTGCCAGCGGCGGGACTTTTTCCTACGAGCAGTACTTC
>TRBJ2-5|-|-|TRBV7-9
CASSSPKGTETQYF
TGTGCCAGCAGCTCTCCCAAGGGAACAGAGACCCAGTACTTC
>TRBJ1-6|-|-|TRBV28
CASASFSYNSPLHF
TGTGCCAGCGCTAGTTTCTCCTATAATTCACCCCTCCACTTT
>TRBJ1-1|-|TRBD1|TRBV12-3/TRBV12-4
CASSAGGEAFF
TGTGCCAGCAGCGCAGGGGGCGAGGCTTTCTTT
>TRBJ2-5|-|-|TRBV28
CASSRTSGTQYF
TGTGCCAGCAGCCGGACCTCTGGGACCCAGTACTTC
>TRBJ1-1|-|TRBD1|TRBV18
CASSSGQGTEAFF
TGTGCCAGCTCATCCGGACAGGGCACTGAAGCTTTCTTT
>TRBJ1-4|-|-|TRBV27
CASSLSQTGTNEKLFF
TGTGCCAGCAGTTTGAGCCAGACAGGCACTAATGAAAAACTGTTTTTT
>TRBJ2-7|-|TRBD2|TRBV19
CATSSGGDSYEQYF
TGTGCCACCTCCAGCGGGGGGGACTCCTACGAGCAGTACTTC
>TRBJ2-3|-|-|TRBV6-4
CASSERMGDTQYF
TGTGCCAGCAGTGAAAGGATGGGAGATACGCAGTATTTT
>TRBJ2-5|-|-|TRBV19
CASQKDSAQETQYF
TGTGCCAGTCAAAAGGACAGCGCTCAAGAGACCCAGTACTTC
>TRBJ1-2|-|-|TRBV15
CATSRGRDWYGYTF
TGTGCCACCAGCAGAGGCCGGGATTGGTATGGCTACACCTTC
>TRBJ2-2|-|TRBD2|TRBV7-9
CASSSSLRGGRRGELFF
TGTGCCAGCAGCTCCTCCCTGCGGGGGGGACGCCGTGGGGAGCTGTTTTTT
>TRBJ2-4|-|-|TRBV19
CASSIRLAKNIQYF
TGTGCCAGTAGTATAAGACTAGCCAAAAACATTCAGTACTTC
>TRBJ1-2|few|-|TRBV6-6
CASSRDSSNYGYTF
TGTGCCAGCAGCCGAGACAGCTCTAACTATGGCTACACCTTC
>TRBJ1-1|-|-|TRBV27
CASSRDINTEAFF
TGTGCCAGCAGCCGAGACATAAACACTGAAGCTTTCTTT
>TRBJ2-2|-|TRBD1|TRBV19
CASIGTGGSTGELFF
TGTGCCAGTATTGGGACAGGGGGGAGCACCGGGGAGCTGTTTTTT
>TRBJ2-1|-|TRBD1|TRBV2
CASSDPGQGAAEQFF
TGTGCCAGCAGTGACCCGGGACAGGGGGCAGCTGAGCAGTTCTTC
>TRBJ2-7|-|TRBD2|TRBV5-1
CASSLRTSDSYEQYF
TGCGCCAGCAGCCTGAGGACTAGCGACTCCTACGAGCAGTACTTC
>TRBJ1-1|-|-|TRBV2
CASSEAPSGEAFF
TGTGCCAGCAGTGAAGCGCCCAGTGGTGAAGCTTTCTTT
>TRBJ2-1|-|-|TRBV6-4
CASSARSFSEQFF
TGTGCCAGCAGTGCACGTTCGTTCTCTGAGCAGTTCTTC
>TRBJ2-5|-|TRBD2|TRBV18
CASSNSWGGQETQYF
TGTGCCAGCTCTAACAGTTGGGGGGGCCAAGAGACCCAGTACTTC
>TRBJ1-5|-|TRBD1|TRBV5-8
CASSAWTGGGNQPQHF
TGTGCCAGCAGCGCCTGGACAGGGGGAGGAAATCAGCCCCAGCATTTT
>TRBJ2-1|-|TRBD2|TRBV4-1
CASSQSSGSLGEQFF
TGCGCCAGCAGCCAATCTAGCGGGAGTCTGGGTGAGCAGTTCTTC
>TRBJ2-7|-|-|TRBV27
CASKLGESSYEQYF
TGTGCCAGCAAGCTGGGGGAGAGCTCCTACGAGCAGTACTTC
>TRBJ1-2|-|-|TRBV19
CASSMGGPLYGYTF
TGTGCCAGTAGTATGGGGGGACCGCTCTATGGCTACACCTTC
>TRBJ1-1|-|-|TRBV3-1/TRBV3-2
CASSYDRSNTEAFF
TGTGCCAGCAGCTACGACAGGTCGAACACTGAAGCTTTCTTT
>TRBJ1-2|-|TRBD1|TRBV19
CASSAVTGGFNYGYTF
TGTGCCAGCTCGGCCGTGACAGGGGGATTTAACTATGGCTACACCTTC
>TRBJ2-7|-|TRBD1|TRBV5-1
CASSLNVGTGGQYF
TGCGCCAGCAGCTTGAATGTGGGGACAGGGGGGCAGTACTTC